The 10 T cell receptor beta chains reported below all come from one sample, sequenced in a study of memory CD4+ T cells and cytomegalovirus serostatus. The sort gate was single viable CD3+CD4+CD8-CD45RO+ cells for memory CD4+ T cells. Sequencing was performed with immunoSEQ multiplex PCR; in TCRdb, only in-frame clones are kept and a portion is missing. The table has under 70,000 clones, about 81% seen once; the top ten hold around 1%. The sequenced sample was memory CD4+ T cells from blood. These receptors originate from an adult in good health and CMV-seronegative.

The chain has TRBV7-9 and TRBJ1-5; D not certain. Trimming left V 1 base short and J 6 bases short, with 4 bases between. The CDR3 runs to 12 residues. Germline lookup yields CDR1 SEHNR and CDR2 FQNEAQ (reference sequence). The CDR3 region is CASSLGVQPQHF. The CDR3 region has the DNA TGTGCCAGCAGCTTAGGGGTTCAGCCCCAGCATTTT.

V usage is TRBV7-2 and J usage is TRBJ2-3, with TRBD2 identical over 14 bases. Germline trimming cut 5 bases from V and 7 bases from J; bases unmatched to any gene: 2. The germline gives CDR1 SGHTA, CDR2 FQGNSA. The CDR3 consists of 14 residues. DNA for the CDR3: TGTGCCAGCAGCGGGACTAGCGGGAGACATACGCAGTATTTT. Protein: CASSGTSGRHTQYF.

The chain recombines TRBV6-4 with TRBJ2-1, with D unresolved. This CDR3 has 14 amino acids. The germline V and J ends were trimmed by 4 bases and 2 bases, with 9 bases remaining between them. Germline CDR1 is MRHNA and CDR2 is SNTAGT. CDR3 coding DNA: TGTGCCAGCAGTGTGGACGGTACCTACAATGAGCAGTTCTTC. Protein: CASSVDGTYNEQFF.

V is TRBV5-1 and J is TRBJ1-3, with D possibly TRBD1 on 6 matching bases. The V gene lost 3 bases and the J gene lost 2 bases, with 15 bases spanning the gap. Germline CDR1 is SGHRS and CDR2 is YFSETQ. The CDR3 is 16 amino acids. The CDR3 loop reads CASSSLSQGTGNTIYF. The CDR3 region has the DNA TGCGCCAGCAGCTCGTTATCACAGGGTACTGGAAACACCATATATTTT.

The chain carries TRBV11-2 and TRBJ2-3; D perhaps matches TRBD2 (5 bases). This CDR3 comprises 15 residues. Germline CDR1 and CDR2: SGHAT and FQNNGV. V shed 1 base and J shed 0 bases, with 8 bases lying between them. Here the CDR3 reads CASSLGTSSTDTQYF. The CDR3 DNA sequence: TGTGCCAGCAGCTTAGGGACTTCCAGCACAGATACGCAGTATTTT.

This chain connects TRBV9 to TRBJ2-3; TRBD2 agrees at 10 bases. Germline V CDR1 and CDR2: SGDLS, YYNGEE. This CDR3 contains 15 residues. J gave up 4 bases and V 3 bases, and 5 bases lay outside the gene matches. DNA of the CDR3: TGTGCCAGCAGCGGTCGGCTAGCGGGAGCAGATACGCAGTATTTT. Translating gives CASSGRLAGADTQYF. The complete variable domain, with remaining parts taken from reference TRBV9 and TRBJ2-3, reads DSGVTQTPKHLITATGQRVTLRCSPRSGDLSVYWYQQSLDQGLQFLIQYYNGEERAKGNILERFSAQQFPDLHSELNLSSLELGDSALYFCASSGRLAGADTQYFGPGTRLTVL.

The rearrangement links TRBV18 to TRBJ2-1, with D perhaps matching TRBD1 (6 bases). Trimming removed 4 bases from V and 4 bases from J, with 11 bases in between. CDR1 is KGHSH, CDR2 LQKENI, per germline. The CDR3 spans 14 residues. The CDR3 protein is CASSLSRGYNEQFF. The CDR3 DNA reads TGTGCCAGCTCACTTAGCAGGGGTTACAATGAGCAGTTCTTC. Filled out from reference TRBV18 and TRBJ2-1, the complete variable domain reads NAGVMQNPRHLVRRRGQEARLRCSPMKGHSHVYWYRQLPEEGLKFMVYLQKENIIDESGMPKERFSAEFPKEGPSILRIQQVVRGDSAAYFCASSLSRGYNEQFFGPGTRLTVL.

This clone has a single count. V usage is TRBV11-2 and J usage is TRBJ2-1; TRBD2 aligns across 7 bases. Trimming removed 2 bases from V and 1 base from J; junction bases left unmatched: 2. CDR3 length equals 15 residues. CDR1 and CDR2 (germline): SGHAT, FQNNGV. Here the CDR3 reads CASSLNGGSYNEQFF. In DNA, the CDR3 is TGTGCCAGCAGCTTAAACGGGGGGTCCTACAATGAGCAGTTCTTC.

This chain joins TRBV4-1 and TRBJ2-5; 9 bases map to TRBD1. The CDR3 has 17 amino acids. Looked up from germline, CDR1 is MGHRA and CDR2 is YSYEKL. The trim removed 4 bases at V and 0 bases at J, leaving 9 bases unmatched. CDR3 DNA sequence: TGCGCCAGCAGCCGCAAAGGGACAGGGACAAACCAAGAGACCCAGTACTTC. Amino acids: CASSRKGTGTNQETQYF.

The chain carries TRBV7-3 and TRBJ2-5; 12 positions match TRBD2. The V gene's germline CDR1 is SGHTA and CDR2 FQGTGA. The CDR3 totals 19 residues. The V and J ends lost 5 bases and 3 bases, in that order; junction bases with no gene match: 16. CDR3 residues: CASSPGRLAGGGHKETQYF. CDR3 DNA sequence: TGTGCCAGCAGCCCTGGGCGTCTAGCGGGAGGGGGGCATAAAGAGACCCAGTACTTC.